The 16 T cell receptor beta chains reported below all come from one sample, sequenced in a study of T-cell memory formation after mild COVID-19 (dated by TCRdb to about 2021). The receptor library was made with 5' RACE. TCRdb records Illumina NovaSeq 6000 as the sequencer. The public reads were quality trimmed at Q25 with fastp and then assembled into clones with MiXCR by TCRdb, keeping productive beta chains. A single entry per CDR3 protein holds the most common genes and DNA from its merged rows. In this sample the table shows more than 200,000 distinct CDR3 sequences, roughly 15% of which occur a single time. The ten largest clones add up to 3.5% of the sample. Material: PBMCs or a T cell subset sorted from them (not recorded which). These receptor sequences come from a man in his late teens or twenties who had mild COVID-19 (a few samples of this study predate the infection). The sample titles of this study are shuffled in the database, so cell type and time point are left out; the donor was told from shared clones.

This clonotype was counted between two and nine times. This rearrangement joins TRBV24-1 to TRBJ2-3; maybe TRBD2 (5 bases). The CDR3 is 11 residues long. V lost 5 bases and J 6 bases, leaving 5 bases between the germline ends. Germline V CDR1 and CDR2: KGHDR, SFDVKD. The CDR3 nucleotides are TGTGCCACCAGTGCGGGGGATACGCAGTATTTT. As protein: CATSAGDTQYF.

In this sample, this clonotype turned up a few times. V and J are TRBV6-2 or TRBV6-3 and TRBJ2-2, with a weak D call TRBD1 (5 bases). Germline V gene sequence: CDR1 MNHEY, CDR2 SVGEGT. Trimming removed 8 bases at V and 5 bases at J, with 12 bases between. This CDR3 region has 13 residues. CDR3 region: CASERGLTGELFF. DNA of the CDR3: TGTGCCAGCGAAAGGGGCTTGACCGGGGAGCTGTTTTTT.

This chain links TRBV6-6 with TRBJ2-6; no clear D gene. The CDR3 sequence is 16 residues long. CDR1 and CDR2 (germline): MNHNY, SVGAGI (reference sequence). V lost 0 bases, J lost 0 bases, and 6 bases lay in between. The CDR3 loop is CASSYSGLSGANVLTF. The DNA of the CDR3 is TGTGCCAGCAGTTACTCAGGGCTCTCTGGGGCCAACGTCCTGACTTTC.

This rearrangement joins TRBV7-2 to TRBJ1-4, with D unresolved. The CDR3 loop spans 14 amino acids. Trimming took 5 bases from V and 4 from J, leaving 11 bases between them. From germline, CDR1 is SGHTA and CDR2 FQGNSA. This CDR3 reads CASSPGRRNEKLFF. CDR3 in DNA: TGTGCCAGCAGCCCGGGAAGGCGTAATGAAAAACTGTTTTTT.

Many counts were recorded for this clonotype. This rearrangement joins TRBV4-3 to TRBJ1-1; a weak D match, TRBD1 (6 bases). CDR1 and CDR2 (germline): LGHNA, YSLEER. Trimming left V 5 bases short and J 4 bases short, with 14 bases between. This CDR3 has 14 amino acids. In DNA form, the CDR3 reads TGCGCCAGCAGCTCTCTGGGGGGCACCACTGAAGCTTTCTTT. Encoded protein: CASSSLGGTTEAFF.

V and J are TRBV4-2 and TRBJ2-3; no definite D call. This CDR3 has 13 residues. Germline V gene sequence: CDR1 LGHNA, CDR2 YNFKEQ. Trimming took 0 bases from V and 7 from J, leaving 8 bases between them. CDR3 in amino acids: CASSQERPYTQYF. CDR3 sequence (DNA): TGTGCCAGCAGCCAAGAACGTCCCTATACGCAGTATTTT.

This clonotype was seen more than once but under ten times. The chain links TRBV6-2 or TRBV6-3 to TRBJ1-1; D is ambiguous. The CDR3 has 12 amino acids. The germline gives CDR1 MNHEY, CDR2 SVGEGT. V lost 6 bases to trimming and J lost 6 bases, with 11 bases between them. Here the CDR3 DNA reads TGTGCCAGCAGCTCCCGTAGGGCTGAAGCTTTCTTT. It codes for CASSSRRAEAFF.

Ten or more counts support this clonotype. The gene calls are TRBV12-3 or TRBV12-4 and TRBJ2-7, with a tentative D call TRBD1 (6 bases). The CDR3 is made up of 14 amino acids. V was trimmed by 5 bases and J by 2 bases, leaving 13 bases between them. CDR3 nucleotides: TGTGCCAGCAGTCATGACAGGTTCCCCTACGAGCAGTACTTC. It encodes CASSHDRFPYEQYF.

This clonotype was observed a few times. The chain links TRBV9 to TRBJ2-5; 11 bases fit TRBD2. CDR1 and CDR2 (germline): SGDLS, YYNGEE. The trim removed 1 base at V and 5 bases at J, leaving 4 bases unmatched. The CDR3 runs to 15 residues. CDR3 loop: CASSVRLAGLETQYF. As DNA, the CDR3 is TGTGCCAGCAGCGTACGACTAGCGGGGTTGGAGACCCAGTACTTC. The full variable domain, in which reference TRBV9 and TRBJ2-5 provide the parts outside the CDR3, is DSGVTQTPKHLITATGQRVTLRCSPRSGDLSVYWYQQSLDQGLQFLIQYYNGEERAKGNILERFSAQQFPDLHSELNLSSLELGDSALYFCASSVRLAGLETQYFGPGTRLLVL.

This clonotype was counted only a few times. This chain joins TRBV20-1 and TRBJ2-7; 11 bases line up with TRBD2. This CDR3 is 15 amino acids long. V lost 3 bases to trimming and J lost 7 bases; unmatched junction nucleotides: 11. Per germline, CDR1 DFQATT and CDR2 SNEGSKA (reference sequence). As DNA, the CDR3 is TGCAGTGCTAGGGACCTGACTAGCGGGGTGAGAGAGCAGTACTTC. Protein product: CSARDLTSGVREQYF.

This clonotype was seen more than once but under ten times. The gene calls are TRBV9 and TRBJ2-2, with D uncertain. Germline CDR1 and CDR2: SGDLS and YYNGEE. The CDR3 has 14 amino acids. Trimming cost V 0 bases and J 3 bases, with 6 bases left between them. The CDR3 bases are TGTGCCAGCAGCGTAGTGCCCGACACCGGGGAGCTGTTTTTT. Its protein is CASSVVPDTGELFF.

In this sample, this clonotype turned up many times. The genes are TRBV7-2 and TRBJ1-1; the D gene is possibly TRBD1 (6 bases). The CDR3 spans 15 residues. The V and J ends lost 5 bases and 1 base respectively, with 14 bases between them. The germline gives CDR1 SGHTA, CDR2 FQGNSA. Written as DNA, the CDR3 is TGTGCCAGCAGCCGAAACCGACAGGAGAACACTGAAGCTTTCTTT. Translated: CASSRNRQENTEAFF.

The V call is TRBV11-2, the J call TRBJ2-1; 10 positions agree with TRBD1. Germline V lookup: CDR1 SGHAT, CDR2 FQNNGV. The CDR3 length is 14 residues. Trimming took 6 bases from V and 5 from J; bases not matched to a gene: 4. CDR3 in amino acids: CASRRDRGNNEQFF. In DNA, the CDR3 is TGTGCCAGCAGGAGGGACAGGGGAAACAATGAGCAGTTCTTC.

This clonotype was observed a handful of times. V is TRBV12-3 or TRBV12-4 and J is TRBJ2-7; D possibly corresponds to TRBD2 (6 bases). V lost 5 bases, J lost 7 bases, and 27 bases lay in between. CDR3 size: 17 residues. CDR3 bases: TGTGCCAGCAGTGAGAATCAACCAGGACTATCCCATTCGGAGCAGTACTTC. Its translation: CASSENQPGLSHSEQYF.

Here the CDR3 DNA reads TGTGCCATCAGTGCGGGGACAGGGAACGGAGCTTTCTTT. This sequence encodes CAISAGTGNGAFF. The chain couples TRBV10-3 to TRBJ1-1, with TRBD1 matching 9 bases. Germline values: CDR1 ENHRY, CDR2 SYGVKD. V lost 4 bases and J lost 10; bases outside the gene matches: 7. The CDR3 contains 13 residues.

The chain links TRBV19 to TRBJ1-1, with D unclear. Germline V gene lookup returns CDR1 LNHDA and CDR2 SQIVND (reference sequence). V was pared by 3 bases and J by 1 base, with 6 bases between. This CDR3 has 13 residues. The CDR3 is CASSIGGNTEAFF. The CDR3 DNA sequence: TGTGCCAGTAGTATCGGCGGGAACACTGAAGCTTTCTTT.